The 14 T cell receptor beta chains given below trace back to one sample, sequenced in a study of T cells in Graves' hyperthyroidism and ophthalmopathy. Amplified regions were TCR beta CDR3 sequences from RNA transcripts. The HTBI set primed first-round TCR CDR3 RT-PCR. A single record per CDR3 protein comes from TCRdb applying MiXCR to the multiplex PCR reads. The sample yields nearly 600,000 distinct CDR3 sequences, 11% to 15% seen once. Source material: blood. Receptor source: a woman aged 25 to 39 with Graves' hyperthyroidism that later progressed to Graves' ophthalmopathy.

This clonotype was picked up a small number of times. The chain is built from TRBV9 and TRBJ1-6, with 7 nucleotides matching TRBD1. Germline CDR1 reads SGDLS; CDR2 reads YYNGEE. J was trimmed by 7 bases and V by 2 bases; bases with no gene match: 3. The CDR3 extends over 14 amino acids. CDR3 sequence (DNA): TGTGCCAGCAGCGTTAGCAGGGGGAATTCACCCCTCCACTTT. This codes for CASSVSRGNSPLHF. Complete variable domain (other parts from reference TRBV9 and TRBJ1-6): DSGVTQTPKHLITATGQRVTLRCSPRSGDLSVYWYQQSLDQGLQFLIQYYNGEERAKGNILERFSAQQFPDLHSELNLSSLELGDSALYFCASSVSRGNSPLHFGNGTRLTVT.

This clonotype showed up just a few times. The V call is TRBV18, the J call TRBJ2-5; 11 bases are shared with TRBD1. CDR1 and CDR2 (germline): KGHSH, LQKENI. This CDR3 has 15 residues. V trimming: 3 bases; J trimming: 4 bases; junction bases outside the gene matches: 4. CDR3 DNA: TGTGCCAGCTCACCCGGGACAGGGGGTGGAGAGACCCAGTACTTC. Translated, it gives CASSPGTGGGETQYF.

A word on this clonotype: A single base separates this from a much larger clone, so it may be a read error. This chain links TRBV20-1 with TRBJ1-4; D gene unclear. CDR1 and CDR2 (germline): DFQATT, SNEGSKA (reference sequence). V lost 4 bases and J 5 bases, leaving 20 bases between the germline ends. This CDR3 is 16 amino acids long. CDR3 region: CSAILMTGQRNEKLFF. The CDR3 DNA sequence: TGCAGTGCTATCTTAATGACGGGCCAGAGAAATGAAAAACTGTTTTTT.

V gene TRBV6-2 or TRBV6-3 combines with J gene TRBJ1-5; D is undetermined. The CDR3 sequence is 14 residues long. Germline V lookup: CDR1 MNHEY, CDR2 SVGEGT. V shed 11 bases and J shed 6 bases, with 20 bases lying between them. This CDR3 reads CAGTTRQWSQPQHF. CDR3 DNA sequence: TGTGCCGGCACCACGAGGCAGTGGAGTCAGCCCCAGCATTTT.

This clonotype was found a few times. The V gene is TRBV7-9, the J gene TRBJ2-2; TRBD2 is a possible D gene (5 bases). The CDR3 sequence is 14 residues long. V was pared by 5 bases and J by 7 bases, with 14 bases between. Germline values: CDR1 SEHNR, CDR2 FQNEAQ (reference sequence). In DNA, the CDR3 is TGTGCCAGCAGCAGGTCCCTAGCAAGCGGGGAGCTGTTTTTT. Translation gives CASSRSLASGELFF. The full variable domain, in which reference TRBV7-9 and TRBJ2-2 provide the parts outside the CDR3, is DTGVSQNPRHKITKRGQNVTFRCDPISEHNRLYWYRQTLGQGPEFLTYFQNEAQLEKSRLLSDRFSAERPKGSFSTLEIQRTEQGDSAMYLCASSRSLASGELFFGEGSRLTVL.

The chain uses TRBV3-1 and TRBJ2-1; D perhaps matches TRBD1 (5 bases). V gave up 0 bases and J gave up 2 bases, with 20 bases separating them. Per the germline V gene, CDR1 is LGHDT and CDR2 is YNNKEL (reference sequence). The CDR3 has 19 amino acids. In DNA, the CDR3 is TGTGCCAGCAGCCAAGATCGCTTCCAGACAGTCTCCCCCTACAATGAGCAGTTCTTC. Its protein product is CASSQDRFQTVSPYNEQFF.

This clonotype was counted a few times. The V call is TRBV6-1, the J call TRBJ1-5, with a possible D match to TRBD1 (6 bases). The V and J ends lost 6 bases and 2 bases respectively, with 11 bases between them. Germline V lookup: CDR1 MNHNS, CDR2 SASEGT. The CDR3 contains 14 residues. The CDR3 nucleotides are TGTGCCAGCAGGGCGAGGGGGGGCAATCAGCCCCAGCATTTT. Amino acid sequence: CASRARGGNQPQHF.

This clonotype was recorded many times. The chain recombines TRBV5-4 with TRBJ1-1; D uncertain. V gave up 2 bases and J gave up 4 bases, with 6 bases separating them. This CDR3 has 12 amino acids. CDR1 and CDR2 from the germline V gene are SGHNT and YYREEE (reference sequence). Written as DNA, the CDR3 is TGTGCCAGCAGCTTTTTGAGCACTGAAGCTTTCTTT. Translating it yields CASSFLSTEAFF.

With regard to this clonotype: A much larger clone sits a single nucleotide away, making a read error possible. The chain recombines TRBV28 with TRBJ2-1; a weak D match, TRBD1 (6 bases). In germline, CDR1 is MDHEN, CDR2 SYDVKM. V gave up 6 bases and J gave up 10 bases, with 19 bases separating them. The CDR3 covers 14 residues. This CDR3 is CASRAGRQAHEQFF. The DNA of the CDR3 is TGTGCCAGCAGGGCTGGGAGACAGGCTCACGAGCAGTTCTTC. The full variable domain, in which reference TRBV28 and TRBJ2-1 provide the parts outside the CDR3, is DVKVTQSSRYLVKRTGEKVFLECVQDMDHENMFWYRQDPGLGLRLIYFSYDVKMKEKGDIPEGYSVSREKKERFSLILESASTNQTSMYLCASRAGRQAHEQFFGPGTRLTVL.

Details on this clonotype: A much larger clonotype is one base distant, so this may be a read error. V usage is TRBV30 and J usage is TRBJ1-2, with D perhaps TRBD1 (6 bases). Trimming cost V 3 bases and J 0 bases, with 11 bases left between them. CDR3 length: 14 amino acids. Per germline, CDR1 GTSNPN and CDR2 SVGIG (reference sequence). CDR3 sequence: CAWRKGGPNYGYTF. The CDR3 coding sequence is TGTGCCTGGAGGAAAGGGGGGCCTAACTATGGCTACACCTTC.

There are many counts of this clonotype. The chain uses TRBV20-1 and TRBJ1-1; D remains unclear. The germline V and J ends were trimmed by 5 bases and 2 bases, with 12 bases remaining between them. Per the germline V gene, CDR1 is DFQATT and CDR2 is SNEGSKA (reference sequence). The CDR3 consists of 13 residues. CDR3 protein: CSASGPTNTEAFF. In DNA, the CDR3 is TGCAGTGCTTCAGGACCTACAAACACTGAAGCTTTCTTT.

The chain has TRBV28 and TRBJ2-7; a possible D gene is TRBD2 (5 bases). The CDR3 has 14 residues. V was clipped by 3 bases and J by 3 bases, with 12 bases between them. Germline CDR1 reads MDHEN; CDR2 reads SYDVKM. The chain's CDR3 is CASSFWQEDYEQYF. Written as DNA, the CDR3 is TGTGCCAGCAGTTTCTGGCAGGAGGACTACGAGCAGTACTTC.

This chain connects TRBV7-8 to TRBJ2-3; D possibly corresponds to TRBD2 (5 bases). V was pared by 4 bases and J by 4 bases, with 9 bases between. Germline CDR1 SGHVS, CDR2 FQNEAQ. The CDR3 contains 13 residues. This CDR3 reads CASSSLAADTQYF. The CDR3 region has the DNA TGTGCCAGCAGCTCGCTAGCTGCAGATACGCAGTATTTT.

The DNA for the CDR3 is TGTGCCGGGGGCCTGGGACAGGGGCGCAATCAGCCCCAGCATTTT. Its protein is CAGGLGQGRNQPQHF. The rearrangement uses TRBV6-4 and TRBJ1-5, with 10 bases aligning to TRBD1. The CDR3 spans 15 residues. J lost 2 bases, V lost 11 bases, and 9 bases had no gene match. Germline-derived CDR1 and CDR2 are MRHNA and SNTAGT.